This T cell receptor beta chain emerged from a study of blood T cell repertoires in COVID-19. Study-level information: COVID-19 samples from acute and convalescent phases originated in the United States, Italy and Spain. Nucleic acid was either cDNA or gDNA, and it came from T cells, B-cell-depleted T cells, or PBMCs.

V lost 2 bases and J 3 bases, leaving 13 bases between the germline ends. The CDR3 loop spans 15 amino acids. Germline CDR1 reads LGHNA; CDR2 reads YNFKEQ. TCRdb's copy holds only in-frame clones and misses some; the assay was immunoSEQ multiplex PCR. This sample has about 220,000 clones, with 70% to 85% found just once. The sequence came from a man in his fifties with active or convalescent COVID-19. Sequencing input: peripheral blood. The chain employs TRBV4-2 and TRBJ2-5, with D perhaps matching TRBD1 (6 bases). The CDR3 reads CASSQPGDGKETQYF. DNA for the CDR3: TGTGCCAGCAGCCAACCAGGGGACGGAAAAGAGACCCAGTACTTC.